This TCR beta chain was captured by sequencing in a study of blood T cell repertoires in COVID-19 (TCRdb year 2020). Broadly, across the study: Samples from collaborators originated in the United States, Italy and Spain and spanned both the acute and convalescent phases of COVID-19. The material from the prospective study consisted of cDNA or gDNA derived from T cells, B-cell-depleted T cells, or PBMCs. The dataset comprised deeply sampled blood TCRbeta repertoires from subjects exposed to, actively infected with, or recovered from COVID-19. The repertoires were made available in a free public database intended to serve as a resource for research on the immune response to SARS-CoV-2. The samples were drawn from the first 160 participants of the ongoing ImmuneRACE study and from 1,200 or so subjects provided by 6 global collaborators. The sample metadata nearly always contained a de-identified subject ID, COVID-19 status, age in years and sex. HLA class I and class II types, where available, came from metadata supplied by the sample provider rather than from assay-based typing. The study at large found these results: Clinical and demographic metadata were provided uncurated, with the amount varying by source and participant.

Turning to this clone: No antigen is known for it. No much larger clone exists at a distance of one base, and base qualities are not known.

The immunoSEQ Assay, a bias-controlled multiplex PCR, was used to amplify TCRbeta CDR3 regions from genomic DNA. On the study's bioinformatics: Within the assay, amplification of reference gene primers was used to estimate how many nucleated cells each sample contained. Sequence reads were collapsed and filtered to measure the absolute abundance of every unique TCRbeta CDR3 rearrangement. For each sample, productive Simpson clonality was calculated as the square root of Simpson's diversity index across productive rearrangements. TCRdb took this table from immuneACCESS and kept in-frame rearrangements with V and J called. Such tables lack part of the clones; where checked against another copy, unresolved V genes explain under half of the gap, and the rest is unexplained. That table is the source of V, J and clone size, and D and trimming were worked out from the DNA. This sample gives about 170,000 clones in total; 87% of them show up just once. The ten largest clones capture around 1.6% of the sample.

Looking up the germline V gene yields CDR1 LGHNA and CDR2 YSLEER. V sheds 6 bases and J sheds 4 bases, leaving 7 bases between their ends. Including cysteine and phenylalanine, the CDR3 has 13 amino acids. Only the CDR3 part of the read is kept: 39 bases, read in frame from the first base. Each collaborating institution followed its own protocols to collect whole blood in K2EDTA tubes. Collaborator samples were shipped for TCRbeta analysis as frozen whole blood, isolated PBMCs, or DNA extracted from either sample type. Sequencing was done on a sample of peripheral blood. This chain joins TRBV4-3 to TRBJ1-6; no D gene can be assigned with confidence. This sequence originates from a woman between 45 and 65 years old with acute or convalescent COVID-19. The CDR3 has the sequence CASSRLYNSPLHF. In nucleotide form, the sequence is TGCGCCAGCAGTCGGTTATATAATTCACCCCTCCACTTT.